This TCR beta chain stems from a study of CD8 T cells in Susac syndrome. Sequencing of TCR beta, carried out with a high-throughput approach, was applied to CD8+ and CD4+ T cells from the blood. Roughly 0.45 to 1 ug RNA was reverse transcribed with random hexamers. TCRdb independently ran MiXCR on the immunoSEQ multiplex PCR reads; one entry per CDR3 protein. The sample lists about 180,000 distinct CDR3 sequences; 90% to 95% were seen once. The CDR3 length is 14 residues. After removal of 5 bases from V and 4 bases from J, the junction contained 2 bases not matched to a gene. Germline values: CDR1 SGHDN, CDR2 FVKESK.

The specimen was CD8+ T cells from PBMCs. The TCR sequence derives from a human donor with multiple sclerosis. The chain carries TRBV14 and TRBJ2-2; TRBD1 matches 9 bases. CDR3 in DNA: TGTGCCAGCAGCGGACAGGGGCCCACCGGGGAGCTGTTTTTT. Protein product: CASSGQGPTGELFF.